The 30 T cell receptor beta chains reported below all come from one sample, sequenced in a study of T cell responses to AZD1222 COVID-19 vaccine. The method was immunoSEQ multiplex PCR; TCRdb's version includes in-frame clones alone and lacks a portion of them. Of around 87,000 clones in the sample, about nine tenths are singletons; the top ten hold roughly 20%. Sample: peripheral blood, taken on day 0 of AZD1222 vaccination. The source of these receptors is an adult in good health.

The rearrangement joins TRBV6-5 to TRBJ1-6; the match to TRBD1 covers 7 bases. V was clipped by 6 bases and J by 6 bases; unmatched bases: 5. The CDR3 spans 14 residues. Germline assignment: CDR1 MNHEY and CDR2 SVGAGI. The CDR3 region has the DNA TGTGCCAGCAGCTCCGGGACAGCTAATTCACCCCTCCACTTT. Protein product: CASSSGTANSPLHF.

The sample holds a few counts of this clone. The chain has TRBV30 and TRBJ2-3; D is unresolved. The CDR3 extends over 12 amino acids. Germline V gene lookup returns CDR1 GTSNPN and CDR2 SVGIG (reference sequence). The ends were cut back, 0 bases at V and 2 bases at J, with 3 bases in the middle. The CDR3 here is CAWSVLTDTQYF. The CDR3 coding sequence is TGTGCCTGGAGTGTACTCACAGATACGCAGTATTTT.

This chain's CDR3 is CASSQDRERGTGELFF. The CDR3 DNA reads as TGTGCCAGCAGCCAAGATAGGGAGCGGGGCACCGGGGAGCTGTTTTTT. The chain employs TRBV4-2 and TRBJ2-2, with TRBD2 identical over 7 bases. The germline V gene encodes CDR1 LGHNA and CDR2 YNFKEQ. The CDR3 length is 16 residues. With 0 bases clipped from V and 4 bases from J, the junction kept 5 bases outside the gene matches.

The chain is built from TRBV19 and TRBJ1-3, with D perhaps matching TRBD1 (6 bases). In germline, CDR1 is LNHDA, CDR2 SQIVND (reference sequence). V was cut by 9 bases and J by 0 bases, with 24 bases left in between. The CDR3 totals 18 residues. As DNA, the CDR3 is TGTGCCAGCATCCTGATGGGGAGCAGGGGCTTCTCTGGAAACACCATATATTTT. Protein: CASILMGSRGFSGNTIYF.

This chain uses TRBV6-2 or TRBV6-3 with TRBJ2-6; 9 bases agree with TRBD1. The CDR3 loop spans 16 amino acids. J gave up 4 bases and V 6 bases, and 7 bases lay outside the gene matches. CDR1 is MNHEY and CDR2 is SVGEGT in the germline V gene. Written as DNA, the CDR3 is TGTGCCAGCAGCCACAGGGGGCTAGGCGGGGCCAACGTCCTGACTTTC. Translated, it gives CASSHRGLGGANVLTF.

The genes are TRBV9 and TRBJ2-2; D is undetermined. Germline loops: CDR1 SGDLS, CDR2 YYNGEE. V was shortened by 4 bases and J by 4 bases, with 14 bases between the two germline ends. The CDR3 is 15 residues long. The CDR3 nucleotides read TGTGCCAGCAGCCCACCGGGCAGTCGCACCGGGGAGCTGTTTTTT. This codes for CASSPPGSRTGELFF.

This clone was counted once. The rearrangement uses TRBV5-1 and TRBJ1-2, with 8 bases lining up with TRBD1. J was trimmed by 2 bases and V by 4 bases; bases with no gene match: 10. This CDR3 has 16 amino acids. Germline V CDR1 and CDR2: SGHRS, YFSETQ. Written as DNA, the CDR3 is TGCGCCAGCAGCATGGGACAGGCCACTTTAAACTATGGCTACACCTTC. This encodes CASSMGQATLNYGYTF.

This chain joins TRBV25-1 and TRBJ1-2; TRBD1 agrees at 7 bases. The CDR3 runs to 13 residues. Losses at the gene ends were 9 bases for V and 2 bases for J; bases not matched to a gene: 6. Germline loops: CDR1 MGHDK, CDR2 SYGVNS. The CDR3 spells CASSQGTNYGYTF. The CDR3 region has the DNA TGTGCCAGTTCACAGGGGACCAACTATGGCTACACCTTC.

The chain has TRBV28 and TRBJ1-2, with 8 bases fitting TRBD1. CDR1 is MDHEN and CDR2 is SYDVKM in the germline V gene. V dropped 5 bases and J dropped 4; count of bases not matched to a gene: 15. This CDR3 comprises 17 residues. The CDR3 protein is CASSTRGGQASTYGYTF. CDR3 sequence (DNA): TGTGCCAGCAGTACTAGAGGGGGACAGGCGAGCACCTATGGCTACACCTTC.

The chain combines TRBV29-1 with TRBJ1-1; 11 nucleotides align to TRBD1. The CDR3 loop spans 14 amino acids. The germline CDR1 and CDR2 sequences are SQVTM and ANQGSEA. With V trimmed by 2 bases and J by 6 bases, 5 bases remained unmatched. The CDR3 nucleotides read TGCAGCGTTGAATGGACAGGGGGCACGGCTGAAGCTTTCTTT. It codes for CSVEWTGGTAEAFF.

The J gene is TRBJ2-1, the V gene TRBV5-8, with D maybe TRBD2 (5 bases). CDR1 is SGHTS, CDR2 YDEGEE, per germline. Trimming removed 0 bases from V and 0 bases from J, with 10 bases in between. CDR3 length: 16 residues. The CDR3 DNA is TGTGCCAGCAGCTTGGATCCTAGCTACTCCTACAATGAGCAGTTCTTC. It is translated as CASSLDPSYSYNEQFF.

The CDR3 is CAISEDPGNGYTF. The CDR3 region has the DNA TGTGCCATCAGTGAGGATCCAGGGAATGGCTACACCTTC. The chain couples TRBV10-3 to TRBJ1-2; tentatively, D is TRBD1 (5 bases). The length of the CDR3 is 13 residues. Trimming cost V 2 bases and J 6 bases, with 10 bases left between them. Germline-derived CDR1 and CDR2 are ENHRY and SYGVKD.

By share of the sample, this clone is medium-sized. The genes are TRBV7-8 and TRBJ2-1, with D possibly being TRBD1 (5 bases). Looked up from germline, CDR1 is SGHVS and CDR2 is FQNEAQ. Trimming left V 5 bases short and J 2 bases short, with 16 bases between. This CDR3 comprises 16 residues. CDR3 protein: CASSPTTEMTYNEQFF. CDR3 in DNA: TGTGCCAGCAGCCCCACGACAGAAATGACCTACAATGAGCAGTTCTTC.

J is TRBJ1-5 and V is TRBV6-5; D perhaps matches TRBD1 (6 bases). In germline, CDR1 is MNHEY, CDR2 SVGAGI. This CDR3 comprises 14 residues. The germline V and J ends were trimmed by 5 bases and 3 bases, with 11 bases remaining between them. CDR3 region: CASSPDRLNQPQHF. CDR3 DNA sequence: TGTGCCAGCAGTCCCGACAGGCTCAATCAGCCCCAGCATTTT.

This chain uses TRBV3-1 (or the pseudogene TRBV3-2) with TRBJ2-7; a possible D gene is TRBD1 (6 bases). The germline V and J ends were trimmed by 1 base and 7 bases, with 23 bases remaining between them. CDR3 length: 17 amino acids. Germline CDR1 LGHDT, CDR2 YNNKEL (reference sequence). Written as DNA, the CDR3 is TGTGCCAGCAGCCAAGCACGCTTCGGGACATCTCGGAGGGAGCAGTACTTC. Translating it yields CASSQARFGTSRREQYF.

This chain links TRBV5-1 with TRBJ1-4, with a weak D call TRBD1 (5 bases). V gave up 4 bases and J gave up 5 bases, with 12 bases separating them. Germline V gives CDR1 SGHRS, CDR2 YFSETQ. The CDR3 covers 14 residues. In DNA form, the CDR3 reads TGCGCCAGCAGCCTCCGGGACCCCAATGAAAAACTGTTTTTT. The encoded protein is CASSLRDPNEKLFF.

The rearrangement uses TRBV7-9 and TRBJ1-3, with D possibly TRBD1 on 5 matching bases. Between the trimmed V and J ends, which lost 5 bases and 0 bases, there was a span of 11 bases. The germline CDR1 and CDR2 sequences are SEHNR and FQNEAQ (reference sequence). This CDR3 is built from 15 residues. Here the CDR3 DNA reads TGTGCCAGCAGCCCTCGAGGGACCTCTGGAAACACCATATATTTT. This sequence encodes CASSPRGTSGNTIYF.

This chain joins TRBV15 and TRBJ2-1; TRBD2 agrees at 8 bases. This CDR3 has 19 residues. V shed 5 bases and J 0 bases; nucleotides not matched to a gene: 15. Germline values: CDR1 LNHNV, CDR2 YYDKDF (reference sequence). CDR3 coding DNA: TGTGCCACCAGCGTCGGTAAGCGGGGGTACCAGAGCTCCTACAATGAGCAGTTCTTC. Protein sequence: CATSVGKRGYQSSYNEQFF. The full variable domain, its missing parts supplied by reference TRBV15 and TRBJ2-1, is DAMVIQNPRYQVTQFGKPVTLSCSQTLNHNVMYWYQQKSSQAPKLLFHYYDKDFNNEADTPDNFQSRRPNTSFCFLDIRSPGLGDTAMYLCATSVGKRGYQSSYNEQFFGPGTRLTVL.

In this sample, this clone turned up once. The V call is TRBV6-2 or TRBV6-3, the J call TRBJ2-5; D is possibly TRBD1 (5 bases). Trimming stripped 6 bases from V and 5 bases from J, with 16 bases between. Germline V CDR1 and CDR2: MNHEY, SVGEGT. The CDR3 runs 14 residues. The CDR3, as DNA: TGTGCCAGCAGCAGAGACAGACCAGGCGAGACCCAGTACTTC. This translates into CASSRDRPGETQYF.

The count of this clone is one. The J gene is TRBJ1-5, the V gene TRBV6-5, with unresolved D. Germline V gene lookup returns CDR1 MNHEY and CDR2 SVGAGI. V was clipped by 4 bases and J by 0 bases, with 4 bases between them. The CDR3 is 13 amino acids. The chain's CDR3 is CASSLGSNQPQHF. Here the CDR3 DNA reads TGTGCCAGCAGTTTGGGTAGCAATCAGCCCCAGCATTTT.

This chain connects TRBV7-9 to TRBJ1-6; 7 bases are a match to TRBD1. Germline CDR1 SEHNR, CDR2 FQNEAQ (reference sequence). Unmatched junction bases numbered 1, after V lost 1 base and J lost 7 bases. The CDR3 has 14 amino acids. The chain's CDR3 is CASSLGGQNSPLHF. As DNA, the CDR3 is TGTGCCAGCAGCTTAGGGGGACAGAATTCACCCCTCCACTTT.

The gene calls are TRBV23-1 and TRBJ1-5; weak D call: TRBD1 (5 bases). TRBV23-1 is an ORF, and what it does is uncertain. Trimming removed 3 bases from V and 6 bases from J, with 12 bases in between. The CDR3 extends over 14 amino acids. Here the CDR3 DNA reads TGCGCCAGCAGTCACCGGCAGGGAAGTCAGCCCCAGCATTTT. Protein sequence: CASSHRQGSQPQHF.

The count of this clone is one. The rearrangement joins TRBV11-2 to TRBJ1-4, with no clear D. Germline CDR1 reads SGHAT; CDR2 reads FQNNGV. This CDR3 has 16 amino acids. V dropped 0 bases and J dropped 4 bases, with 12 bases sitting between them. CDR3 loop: CASSLDSAGYNEKLFF. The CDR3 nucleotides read TGTGCCAGCAGCTTAGATTCGGCCGGATATAATGAAAAACTGTTTTTT.

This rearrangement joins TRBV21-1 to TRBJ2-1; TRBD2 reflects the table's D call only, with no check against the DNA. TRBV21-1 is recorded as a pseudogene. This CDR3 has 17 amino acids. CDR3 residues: CASGTSGGSLSYNEQFF. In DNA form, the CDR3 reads TGTGCCAGCGGGACTAGCGGGGGATCTCTCTCCTACAATGAGCAGTTCTTC.

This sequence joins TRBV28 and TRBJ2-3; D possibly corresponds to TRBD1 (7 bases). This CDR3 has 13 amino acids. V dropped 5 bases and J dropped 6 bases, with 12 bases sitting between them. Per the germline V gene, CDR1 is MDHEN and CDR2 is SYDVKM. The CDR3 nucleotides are TGTGCCAGCAGTCCAGGGGGGCGGGATACGCAGTATTTT. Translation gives CASSPGGRDTQYF.

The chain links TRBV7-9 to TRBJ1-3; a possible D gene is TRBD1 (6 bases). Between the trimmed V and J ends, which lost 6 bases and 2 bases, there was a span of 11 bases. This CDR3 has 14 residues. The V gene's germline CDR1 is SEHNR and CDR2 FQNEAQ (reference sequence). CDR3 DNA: TGTGCCAGCAGTTATACAGGGACTGGAAACACCATATATTTT. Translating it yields CASSYTGTGNTIYF.

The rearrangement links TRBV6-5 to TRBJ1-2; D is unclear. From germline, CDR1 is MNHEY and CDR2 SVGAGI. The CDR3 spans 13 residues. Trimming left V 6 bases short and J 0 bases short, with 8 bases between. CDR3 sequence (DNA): TGTGCCAGCAGCGTCAGCCCTAACTATGGCTACACCTTC. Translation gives CASSVSPNYGYTF.

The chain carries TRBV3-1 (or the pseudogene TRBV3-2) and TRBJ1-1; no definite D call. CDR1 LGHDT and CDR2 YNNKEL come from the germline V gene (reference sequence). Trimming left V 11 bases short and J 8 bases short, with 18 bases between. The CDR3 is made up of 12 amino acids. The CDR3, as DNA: TGTGCCTGCGGAGGCCACTTAGCCGAAGCTTTCTTT. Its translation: CACGGHLAEAFF.

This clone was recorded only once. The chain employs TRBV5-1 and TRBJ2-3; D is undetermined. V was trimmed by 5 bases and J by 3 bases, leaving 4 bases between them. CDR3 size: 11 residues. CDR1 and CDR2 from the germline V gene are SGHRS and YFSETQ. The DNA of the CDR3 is TGCGCCAGCAGAACTACAGATACGCAGTATTTT. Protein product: CASRTTDTQYF.

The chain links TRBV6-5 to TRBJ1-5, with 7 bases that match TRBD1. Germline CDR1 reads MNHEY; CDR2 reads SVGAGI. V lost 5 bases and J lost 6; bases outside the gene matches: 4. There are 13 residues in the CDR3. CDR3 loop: CASSQGVTQPQHF. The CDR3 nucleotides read TGTGCCAGCAGTCAGGGGGTAACTCAGCCCCAGCATTTT.